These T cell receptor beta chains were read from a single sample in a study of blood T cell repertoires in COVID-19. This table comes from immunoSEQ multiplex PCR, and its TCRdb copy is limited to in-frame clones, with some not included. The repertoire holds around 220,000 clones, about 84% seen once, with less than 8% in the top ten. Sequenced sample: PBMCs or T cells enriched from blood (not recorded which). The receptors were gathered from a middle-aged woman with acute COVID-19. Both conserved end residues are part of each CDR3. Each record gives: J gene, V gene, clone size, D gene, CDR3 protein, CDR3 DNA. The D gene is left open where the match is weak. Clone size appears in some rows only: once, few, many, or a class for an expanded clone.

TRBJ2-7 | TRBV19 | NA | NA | CASSIDPSRGEQYF | TGTGCCAGTAGTATAGATCCAAGCAGGGGCGAGCAGTACTTC
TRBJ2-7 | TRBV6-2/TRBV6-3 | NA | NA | CASRPTAGLTAEQYF | TGTGCCAGCAGGCCTACCGCGGGACTCACCGCCGAGCAGTACTTC
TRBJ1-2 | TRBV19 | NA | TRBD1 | CASSMSTGQTHWGYTF | TGTGCCAGTAGTATGAGTACGGGACAGACGCATTGGGGCTACACCTTC
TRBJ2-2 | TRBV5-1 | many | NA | CASSPGLDSGELFF | TGCGCCAGCAGCCCCGGACTGGATTCCGGGGAGCTGTTTTTT
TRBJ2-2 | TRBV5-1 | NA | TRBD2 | CASRGGGSNTGELFF | TGCGCCAGCCGGGGCGGGGGTTCGAACACCGGGGAGCTGTTTTTT
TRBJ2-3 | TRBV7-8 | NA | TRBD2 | CASSLATSGGADTQYF | TGTGCCAGCAGCTTAGCGACTAGCGGGGGGGCAGATACGCAGTATTTT
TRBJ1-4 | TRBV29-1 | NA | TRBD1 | CSVGRGTNEKLFF | TGCAGCGTTGGCAGGGGGACTAATGAAAAACTGTTTTTT
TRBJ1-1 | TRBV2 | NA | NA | CASSPSGVGVNTEAFF | TGTGCCAGCAGTCCTTCGGGGGTTGGTGTGAACACTGAAGCTTTCTTT
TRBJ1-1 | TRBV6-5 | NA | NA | CASSYIRGEAFF | TGTGCCAGCAGTTACATTAGGGGAGAAGCTTTCTTT
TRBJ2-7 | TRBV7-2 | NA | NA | CASSRTGGTVSYEQYF | TGTGCCAGCAGCCGTACGGGGGGGACAGTCTCCTACGAGCAGTACTTC
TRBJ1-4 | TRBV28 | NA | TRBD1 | CASIRDRVGEKLFF | TGTGCCAGCATCCGGGACAGGGTCGGCGAAAAACTGTTTTTT
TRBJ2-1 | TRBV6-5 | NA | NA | CASTDSLNEQFF | TGTGCCAGCACAGACTCGCTCAATGAGCAGTTCTTC
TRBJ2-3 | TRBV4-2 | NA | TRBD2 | CASSQGAGGPTDTQYF | TGTGCCAGCAGCCAAGGTGCGGGGGGGCCCACAGATACGCAGTATTTT
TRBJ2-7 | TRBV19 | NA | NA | CASSTGYEQYF | TGTGCCAGTAGTACGGGCTACGAGCAGTACTTC
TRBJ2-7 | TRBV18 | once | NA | CASSPGTGRRVPYEQYF | TGTGCCAGCTCCCCGGGTACGGGGAGACGCGTCCCCTACGAGCAGTACTTC
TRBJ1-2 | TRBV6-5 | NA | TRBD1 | CASRTTGGDYGYTF | TGTGCCAGCAGGACGACAGGGGGCGACTATGGCTACACCTTC
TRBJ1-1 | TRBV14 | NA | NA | CASSLLDRNTEAFF | TGTGCCAGCAGCCTTTTGGACAGGAACACTGAAGCTTTCTTT
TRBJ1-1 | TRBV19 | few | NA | CASSIEGARTNTEAFF | TGTGCCAGTAGTATAGAGGGAGCGCGGACGAACACTGAAGCTTTCTTT
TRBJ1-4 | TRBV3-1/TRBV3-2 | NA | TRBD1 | CASSYGTQGATNEKLFF | TGTGCCAGCAGTTATGGAACCCAGGGGGCAACTAATGAAAAACTGTTTTTT
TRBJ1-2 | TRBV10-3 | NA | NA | CAISDDRNYGYTF | TGTGCCATCAGTGATGACAGAAACTATGGCTACACCTTC
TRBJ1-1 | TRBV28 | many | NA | CASGITVNTEAFF | TGTGCCAGCGGAATCACAGTGAACACTGAAGCTTTCTTT
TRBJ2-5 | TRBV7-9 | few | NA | CASSSRTGGEETQYF | TGTGCCAGCAGCTCCCGGACAGGCGGGGAAGAGACCCAGTACTTC
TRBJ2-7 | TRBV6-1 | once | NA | CASSGKDSYLEQYF | TGTGCCAGCAGTGGAAAGGACAGTTACCTCGAGCAGTACTTC
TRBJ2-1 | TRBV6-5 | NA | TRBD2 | CASSTSGGPYNEQFF | TGTGCCAGCAGCACGAGCGGGGGGCCTTACAATGAGCAGTTCTTC
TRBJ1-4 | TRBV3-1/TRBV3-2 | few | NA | CASSQGTVGQRWFF | TGTGCCAGCAGCCAAGGCACGGTGGGGCAGCGCTGGTTTTTT
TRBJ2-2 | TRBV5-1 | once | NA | CASSFPGQNTGELFF | TGCGCCAGCAGCTTTCCAGGACAGAACACCGGGGAGCTGTTTTTT
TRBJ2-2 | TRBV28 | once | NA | CASTRGSGELFF | TGTGCCAGCACCCGCGGGTCCGGGGAGCTGTTTTTT
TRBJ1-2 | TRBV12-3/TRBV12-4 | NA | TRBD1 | CASSSDRVYGYTF | TGTGCCAGCAGCTCCGACAGGGTTTATGGCTACACCTTC
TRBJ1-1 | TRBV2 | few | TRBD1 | CASSEARGPNTEAFF | TGTGCCAGCAGTGAAGCGAGGGGGCCGAACACTGAAGCTTTCTTT
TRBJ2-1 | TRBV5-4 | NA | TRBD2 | CASSLASSGGNEQFF | TGTGCCAGCAGCTTGGCTAGCAGCGGGGGCAATGAGCAGTTCTTC
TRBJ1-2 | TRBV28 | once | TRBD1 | CASSLTETGGGYTF | TGTGCCAGCAGTTTAACCGAAACAGGGGGAGGCTACACCTTC
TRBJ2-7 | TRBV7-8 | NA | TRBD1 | CASSARTGAYEQYF | TGTGCCAGCAGCGCCCGGACAGGGGCCTACGAGCAGTACTTC
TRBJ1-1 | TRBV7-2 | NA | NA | CASSLDPVKGGTEAFF | TGTGCCAGCAGCTTAGACCCCGTGAAGGGAGGAACTGAAGCTTTCTTT